Each of the 17 T cell receptor beta chains below was sequenced from the same sample in a study of OX40 agonist ivuxolimab in advanced cancers. Repertoires were generated with immunoSEQ multiplex PCR, while TCRdb's copy carries only in-frame clones and drops some. The sample yields 48,000 or so clones, about 81% seen once. The sample consisted of CD4+ or CD8+ T cells sorted from blood, taken in a trial of the OX40 agonist ivuxolimab. Receptors originate from an adult with an advanced solid tumor such as melanoma, head and neck, liver or kidney cancer.

The chain uses TRBV12-5 and TRBJ2-7; 11 positions agree with TRBD2. The J segment lost 3 bases and the V segment lost 0 bases, leaving 7 bases of the junction unmatched. Germline lookup yields CDR1 LGHNT and CDR2 FRNRAP. The CDR3 is 17 amino acids. The DNA of the CDR3 is TGTGCTAGTGGTTTGGTACTACTAGCGGGAGACGGCTACGAGCAGTACTTC. Its protein product is CASGLVLLAGDGYEQYF.

This clone was observed a handful of times. The chain uses TRBV4-3 and TRBJ1-2, with D perhaps matching TRBD1 (5 bases). The CDR3 covers 13 residues. Between the trimmed V and J ends, which lost 0 bases and 8 bases, there was a span of 10 bases. Germline assignment: CDR1 LGHNA and CDR2 YSLEER. This CDR3 is CASSQDIAGGYTF. In DNA form, the CDR3 reads TGCGCCAGCAGCCAAGATATCGCAGGGGGCTACACCTTC.

The chain links TRBV9 to TRBJ2-5, with D tentatively TRBD2 (6 bases). Germline V gene data show CDR1 as SGDLS and CDR2 as YYNGEE. The CDR3 extends over 14 amino acids. Between the trimmed V and J ends, which lost 0 bases and 5 bases, there was a span of 11 bases. The CDR3, as DNA: TGTGCCAGCAGCGTAGTAGCGGAGGGGGAGACCCAGTACTTC. This encodes CASSVVAEGETQYF. The full variable domain, completed using reference TRBV9 and TRBJ2-5, is DSGVTQTPKHLITATGQRVTLRCSPRSGDLSVYWYQQSLDQGLQFLIQYYNGEERAKGNILERFSAQQFPDLHSELNLSSLELGDSALYFCASSVVAEGETQYFGPGTRLLVL.

The V and J genes are TRBV4-3 and TRBJ1-2; 9 nucleotides align to TRBD1. The V and J ends lost 4 bases and 8 bases, in that order; junction bases with no gene match: 5. Germline CDR1 is LGHNA and CDR2 is YSLEER. The CDR3 totals 13 residues. The CDR3 region has the DNA TGCGCCAGCAGCCGAACAGGGGGCAAGGGCTACACCTTC. The encoded protein is CASSRTGGKGYTF.

The chain recombines TRBV5-1 with TRBJ1-2; TRBD1 aligns across 7 bases. The length of the CDR3 is 14 residues. CDR1 is SGHRS, CDR2 YFSETQ, per germline. Trimming removed 4 bases from V and 2 bases from J; junction bases left unmatched: 5. The DNA for the CDR3 is TGCGCCAGCAGCCCTCGGGACAGAAACTATGGCTACACCTTC. This codes for CASSPRDRNYGYTF.

V usage is TRBV18 and J usage is TRBJ1-1; no reliable D call. This CDR3 has 14 amino acids. CDR1 and CDR2 from the germline V gene are KGHSH and LQKENI. V was clipped by 3 bases and J by 0 bases, with 8 bases between them. The CDR3 DNA is TGTGCCAGCTCACCTCTTAAGATGAACACTGAAGCTTTCTTT. Protein sequence: CASSPLKMNTEAFF.

This clone was recorded only once. The chain employs TRBV29-1 and TRBJ2-7, with 9 bases aligning to TRBD1. Unmatched junction bases numbered 11, after V lost 6 bases and J lost 2 bases. Germline V gene lookup returns CDR1 SQVTM and CDR2 ANQGSEA. The CDR3 covers 15 residues. The CDR3 reads CSVLKLRDRAYEQYF. CDR3 nucleotides: TGCAGCGTCCTAAAGCTCAGGGACAGGGCCTACGAGCAGTACTTC.

The V call is TRBV5-4, the J call TRBJ2-7, with a weak D call TRBD1 (6 bases). Trimming took 4 bases from V and 5 from J, leaving 19 bases between them. The CDR3 spans 15 residues. The V gene's germline CDR1 is SGHNT and CDR2 YYREEE (reference sequence). CDR3 sequence reads: CASSIYAGTKNEQYF. CDR3 nucleotides: TGTGCCAGCAGCATATACGCCGGGACAAAAAACGAGCAGTACTTC.

The V call is TRBV5-5, the J call TRBJ2-7; 11 bases line up with TRBD2. The V gene end was trimmed by 1 base and the J gene end by 6 bases; junction bases not matched to a gene: 15. There are 18 residues in the CDR3. Germline lookup yields CDR1 SGHKS and CDR2 YYEKEE (reference sequence). In nucleotides, the CDR3 is TGTGCCAGCAGCTTGTCTCTCATGACTAGCGGGACGGTCCGCGAGCAGTACTTC. It yields the protein CASSLSLMTSGTVREQYF.

The chain uses TRBV10-3 and TRBJ2-5, with unresolved D. The J call may be mistaken, given a closer DNA end match to TRBJ2-7. The CDR3 consists of 16 residues. The germline gives CDR1 ENHRY, CDR2 SYGVKD. CDR3 region: CAISGKNPPSSYEQYF. CDR3 nucleotide sequence: TGTGCCATCAGTGGGAAAAACCCTCCAAGCTCCTACGAGCAGTACTTC.

Judged by abundance, this clone is large. The chain uses TRBV10-1 and TRBJ2-5, with 10 nucleotides matching TRBD2. Germline-derived CDR1 and CDR2 are WNHNN and SYGVQD (reference sequence). The CDR3 consists of 17 residues. V shed 7 bases, J shed 8 bases, and the junction held 19 bases outside the gene matches. CDR3 in DNA: TGCGCCAGCACACAGAGGGGGGTCCTAGCGGGAGATTTCACCCAGTACTTC. This codes for CASTQRGVLAGDFTQYF.

The rearrangement links TRBV18 to TRBJ1-1; no clear D gene. Germline V CDR1 and CDR2: KGHSH, LQKENI. V lost 3 bases, J lost 0 bases, and 8 bases lay in between. There are 14 residues in the CDR3. The CDR3 sequence: CASSPGGVNTEAFF. CDR3 bases: TGTGCCAGCTCACCGGGCGGGGTGAACACTGAAGCTTTCTTT.

The chain combines TRBV2 with TRBJ2-5; 9 bases map to TRBD1. The CDR3 contains 12 residues. Germline assignment: CDR1 SNHLY and CDR2 FYNNEI. Germline trimming cut 6 bases from V and 4 bases from J; bases unmatched to any gene: 0. The CDR3 spells CASRDRGETQYF. Here the CDR3 DNA reads TGTGCCAGCAGGGACAGGGGAGAGACCCAGTACTTC.

The V and J genes are TRBV6-5 and TRBJ1-5, with D unclear. V lost 6 bases and J lost 4, with 13 bases in between. The CDR3 has 14 amino acids. The germline V gene has CDR1 MNHEY and CDR2 SVGAGI. The CDR3 region has the DNA TGTGCCAGCAGAAGACTCACGGGGAATCAGCCCCAGCATTTT. Encoded protein: CASRRLTGNQPQHF.

V and J are TRBV2 and TRBJ2-1; D may be TRBD1 (6 bases). Germline V CDR1 and CDR2: SNHLY, FYNNEI. The V gene lost 5 bases and the J gene lost 0 bases, with 11 bases spanning the gap. This CDR3 is 15 amino acids long. CDR3 loop: CASSRDTSSYNEQFF. DNA for the CDR3: TGTGCCAGCAGTCGGGACACGAGCTCCTACAATGAGCAGTTCTTC. Combining the CDR3 with reference TRBV2 and TRBJ2-1 gives the whole variable domain EPEVTQTPSHQVTQMGQEVILRCVPISNHLYFYWYRQILGQKVEFLVSFYNNEISEKSEIFDDQFSVERPDGSNFTLKIRSTKLEDSAMYFCASSRDTSSYNEQFFGPGTRLTVL.

The J gene is TRBJ1-2, the V gene TRBV5-4; a weak D match, TRBD1 (6 bases). Germline CDR1 is SGHNT and CDR2 is YYREEE (reference sequence). This CDR3 is built from 15 residues. V was pared by 4 bases and J by 3 bases, with 16 bases between. The CDR3 loop is CASSLRRGQDYGYTF. CDR3 sequence (DNA): TGTGCCAGCAGCCTCCGTCGGGGGCAAGACTATGGCTACACCTTC.

The chain links TRBV29-1 to TRBJ1-1; D gene unclear. This CDR3 has 14 amino acids. V dropped 4 bases and J dropped 2 bases, with 14 bases sitting between them. The germline V gene encodes CDR1 SQVTM and CDR2 ANQGSEA. DNA of the CDR3: TGCAGCGTTGTATTAGGCCTCGGAAACACTGAAGCTTTCTTT. This codes for CSVVLGLGNTEAFF.